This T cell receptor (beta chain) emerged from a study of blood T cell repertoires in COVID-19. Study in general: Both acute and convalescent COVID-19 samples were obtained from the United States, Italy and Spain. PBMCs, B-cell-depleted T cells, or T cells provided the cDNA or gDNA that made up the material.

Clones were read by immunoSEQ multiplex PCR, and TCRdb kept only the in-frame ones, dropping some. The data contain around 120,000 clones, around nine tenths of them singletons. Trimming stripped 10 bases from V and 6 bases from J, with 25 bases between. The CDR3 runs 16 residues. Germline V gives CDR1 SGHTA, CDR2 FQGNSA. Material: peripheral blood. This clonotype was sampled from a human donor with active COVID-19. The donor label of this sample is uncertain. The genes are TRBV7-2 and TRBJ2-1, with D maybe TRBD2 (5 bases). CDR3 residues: CATVVSRAEFFNEQFF. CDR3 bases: TGTGCCACCGTGGTTTCGAGAGCGGAATTTTTCAATGAGCAGTTCTTC.